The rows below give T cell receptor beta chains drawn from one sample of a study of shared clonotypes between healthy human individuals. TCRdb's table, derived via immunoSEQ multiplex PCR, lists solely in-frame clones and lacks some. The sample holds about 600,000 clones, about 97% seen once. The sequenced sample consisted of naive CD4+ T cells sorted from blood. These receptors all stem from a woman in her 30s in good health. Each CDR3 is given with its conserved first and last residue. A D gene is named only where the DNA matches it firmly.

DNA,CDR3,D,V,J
TGCGCCAGCAGCCCCAATCCTAGCACAGATACGCAGTATTTT,CASSPNPSTDTQYF,-,TRBV5-1,TRBJ2-3
TGCGCCAGCACCAAGGGGAGGGACAGGAAATCCTACGAGCAGTACTTC,CASTKGRDRKSYEQYF,-,TRBV5-1,TRBJ2-7
TGTGCCATCAGTGAGTCCGGCGGCACCTACAATGAGCAGTTCTTC,CAISESGGTYNEQFF,-,TRBV10-3,TRBJ2-1
TGTGCCAGCAGTTACTCCGTAGGCGGCGATCCCTACGAGCAGTACTTC,CASSYSVGGDPYEQYF,-,TRBV6-5,TRBJ2-7
TGTGCCAGCAGCGCCAGGGGAAGCTCCTATAATTCACCCCTCCACTTT,CASSARGSSYNSPLHF,-,TRBV9,TRBJ1-6
TGTGCCAGCAGAACGGGGGGCCGGGGGATAAATCAGCCCCAGCATTTT,CASRTGGRGINQPQHF,-,TRBV28,TRBJ1-5
TGTGCCAGCAGCTTAGAGTTCAATCAGCCCCAGCATTTT,CASSLEFNQPQHF,-,TRBV7-9,TRBJ1-5
TGTGCCAGCAGTTTTAACCGGGGGGACACTGAAGCTTTCTTT,CASSFNRGDTEAFF,-,TRBV27,TRBJ1-1
TGTGCCAGCTCACCGACCGGGACAGGGGGCAGCGGGAGGCTCGGTAGGGAGCAGTTCTTC,CASSPTGTGGSGRLGREQFF,TRBD1,TRBV18,TRBJ2-1
TGTGCCAGCAGTTTCCCCCGGGACGACAACGAGCAGTACTTC,CASSFPRDDNEQYF,-,TRBV27,TRBJ2-7
TGCAGCGTAGGGGCAGTAAGTAACGAGCAGTACTTC,CSVGAVSNEQYF,-,TRBV29-1,TRBJ2-7
TGTGCCAGCAGCTTGGAGGTACAGCCCCAGCATTTT,CASSLEVQPQHF,-,TRBV5-6,TRBJ1-5
TGTGCCAGCAGCTCGACAGAAAACGAGCAGTACTTC,CASSSTENEQYF,-,TRBV7-6,TRBJ2-7
TGCGCCAGCAGCTGGACAGGGATCGACACCATATATTTT,CASSWTGIDTIYF,TRBD1,TRBV5-1,TRBJ1-3
TGTGCCAGCAGACTTAGCGGGAGCTCCTACAATGAGCAGTTCTTC,CASRLSGSSYNEQFF,TRBD2,TRBV7-9,TRBJ2-1
TGTGCCAGTACCCATTCTAGCGGCGTTAACAATGAGCAGTTCTTC,CASTHSSGVNNEQFF,TRBD2,TRBV19,TRBJ2-1
TGTGCCAGCAGTTACTTAGCGGGAGGGCGAAGAAAAGAGACCCAGTACTTC,CASSYLAGGRRKETQYF,TRBD2,TRBV27,TRBJ2-5
TGCAGCGTTGGGACAGGCGGAACTGGAAACACCATATATTTT,CSVGTGGTGNTIYF,TRBD1,TRBV29-1,TRBJ1-3
TGTGCCAGCAGTTTATTTCAGGGACGGGGACAGGACACAGATACGCAGTATTTT,CASSLFQGRGQDTDTQYF,TRBD1,TRBV28,TRBJ2-3
TGTGCCAGCAGCTTGGAGGGGGCCCAGTACTTC,CASSLEGAQYF,-,TRBV5-6,TRBJ2-5
TGCGCCAGCAGCCCCGACAGGGGTGATGACACTGAAGCTTTCTTT,CASSPDRGDDTEAFF,TRBD1,TRBV4-1,TRBJ1-1
TGTGCCAGCTCACCCAACGGCGGCCTGAATGAAAAACTGTTTTTT,CASSPNGGLNEKLFF,-,TRBV18,TRBJ1-4
TGTGCCAGCAGCTTAGGTGTCCGGGAGTCCTACAATGAGCAGTTCTTC,CASSLGVRESYNEQFF,-,TRBV11-2,TRBJ2-1
TGCGCCAGCAGGCTGGCAGGGTTCTCTGGGGCCAACGTCCTGACTTTC,CASRLAGFSGANVLTF,-,TRBV5-1,TRBJ2-6
TGCGCCAGCAGCCACACAGGGGGAAATCAGCCCCAGCATTTT,CASSHTGGNQPQHF,TRBD1,TRBV5-1,TRBJ1-5